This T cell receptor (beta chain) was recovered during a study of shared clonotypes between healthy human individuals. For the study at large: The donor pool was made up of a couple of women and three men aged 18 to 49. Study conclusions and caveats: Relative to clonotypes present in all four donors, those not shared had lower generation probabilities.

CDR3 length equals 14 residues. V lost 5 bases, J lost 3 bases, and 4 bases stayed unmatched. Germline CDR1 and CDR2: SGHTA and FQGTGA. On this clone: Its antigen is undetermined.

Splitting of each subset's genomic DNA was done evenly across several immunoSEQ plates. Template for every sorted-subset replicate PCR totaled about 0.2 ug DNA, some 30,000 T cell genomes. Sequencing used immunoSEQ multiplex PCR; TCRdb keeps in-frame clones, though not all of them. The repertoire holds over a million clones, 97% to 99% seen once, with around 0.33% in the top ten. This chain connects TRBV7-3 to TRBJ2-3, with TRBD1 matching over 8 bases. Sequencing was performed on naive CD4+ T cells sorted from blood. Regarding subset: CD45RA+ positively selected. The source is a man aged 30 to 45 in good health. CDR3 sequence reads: CASSPTGGTDTQYF. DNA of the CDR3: TGTGCCAGCAGCCCTACAGGGGGAACAGATACGCAGTATTTT.